This T cell receptor (beta chain) was recorded in a study of blood T cell repertoires in COVID-19. For the study at large: Spain, Italy and the United States supplied samples that represented acute and convalescent COVID-19. In each case, the material was cDNA or gDNA derived from T cells, B-cell-depleted T cells, or PBMCs.

CDR3 length equals 15 residues. J lost 8 bases, V lost 3 bases, and 9 bases had no gene match. Germline loops: CDR1 DFQATT, CDR2 SNEGSKA (reference sequence). Method: immunoSEQ multiplex PCR; TCRdb's copy keeps in-frame clones and lacks some. This sample yields under 300,000 clones, of which approximately 85% are seen a single time; less than 2.5% belongs to the top ten. Cohorts were assigned according to the clinical history that participants reported. Donors in Cohort 3 who had recovered were those with two negative PCRs, healthcare professional clearance, or resolution of their symptoms. The clonotype was recovered from a woman in her fifties or sixties who had recovered from COVID-19. The source material was PBMCs or T cells enriched from blood (not recorded which). J is TRBJ2-2 and V is TRBV20-1; 10 bases line up with TRBD2. The DNA of the CDR3 is TGCAGTGCTAGTCGGTCTAGCGGGAGTTCAGGGGAGCTGTTTTTT. It encodes CSASRSSGSSGELFF.